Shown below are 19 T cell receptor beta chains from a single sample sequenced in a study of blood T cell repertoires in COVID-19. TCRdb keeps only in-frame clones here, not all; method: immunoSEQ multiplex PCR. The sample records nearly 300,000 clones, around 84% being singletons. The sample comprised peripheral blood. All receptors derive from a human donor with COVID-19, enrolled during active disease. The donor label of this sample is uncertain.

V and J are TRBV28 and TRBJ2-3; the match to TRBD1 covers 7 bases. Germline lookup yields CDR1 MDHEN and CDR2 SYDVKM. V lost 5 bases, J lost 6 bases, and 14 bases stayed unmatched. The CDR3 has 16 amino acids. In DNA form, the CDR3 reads TGTGCCAGCAGTCCACAAGAAGTGACAGGGATGGATACGCAGTATTTT. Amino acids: CASSPQEVTGMDTQYF.

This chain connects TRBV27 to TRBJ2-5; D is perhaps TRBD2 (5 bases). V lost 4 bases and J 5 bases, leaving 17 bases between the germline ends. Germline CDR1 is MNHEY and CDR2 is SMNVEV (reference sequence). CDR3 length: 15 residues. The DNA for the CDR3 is TGTGCCAGCAGTTCCCGTCTGGAGGTTTGGGAGACCCAGTACTTC. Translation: CASSSRLEVWETQYF.

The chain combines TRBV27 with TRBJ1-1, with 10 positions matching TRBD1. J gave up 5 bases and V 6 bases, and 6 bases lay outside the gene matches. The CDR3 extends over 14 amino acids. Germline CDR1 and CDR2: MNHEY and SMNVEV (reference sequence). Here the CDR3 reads CASRSRDRGTEAFF. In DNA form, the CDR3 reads TGTGCCAGCAGATCCCGGGACAGGGGTACTGAAGCTTTCTTT.

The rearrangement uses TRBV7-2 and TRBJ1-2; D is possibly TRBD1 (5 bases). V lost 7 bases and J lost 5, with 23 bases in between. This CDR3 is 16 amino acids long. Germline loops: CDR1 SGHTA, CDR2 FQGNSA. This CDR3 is CASMLYGQGGMYGYTF. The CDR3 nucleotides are TGTGCCAGCATGTTATACGGGCAGGGAGGAATGTATGGCTACACCTTC.

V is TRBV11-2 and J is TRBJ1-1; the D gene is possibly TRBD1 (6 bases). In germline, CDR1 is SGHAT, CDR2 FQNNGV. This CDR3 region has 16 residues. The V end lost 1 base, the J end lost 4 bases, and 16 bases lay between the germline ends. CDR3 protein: CASSLVGRGGGTEAFF. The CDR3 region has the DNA TGTGCCAGCAGCTTAGTTGGTCGGGGAGGGGGCACTGAAGCTTTCTTT.

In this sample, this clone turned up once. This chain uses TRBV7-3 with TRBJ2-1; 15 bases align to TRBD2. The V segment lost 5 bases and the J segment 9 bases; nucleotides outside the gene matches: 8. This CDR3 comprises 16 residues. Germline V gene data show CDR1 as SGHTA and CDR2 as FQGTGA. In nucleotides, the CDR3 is TGTGCCAGCAGCCCTAGGACTAGCGGGAGGGCCGGTGAGCAGTTCTTC. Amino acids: CASSPRTSGRAGEQFF.

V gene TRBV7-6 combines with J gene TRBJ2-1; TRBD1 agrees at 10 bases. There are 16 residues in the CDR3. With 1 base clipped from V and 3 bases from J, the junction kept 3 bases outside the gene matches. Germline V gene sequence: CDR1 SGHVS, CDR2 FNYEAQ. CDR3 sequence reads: CASSLVWDRGYNEQFF. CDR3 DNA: TGTGCCAGCAGCTTAGTCTGGGACAGGGGCTACAATGAGCAGTTCTTC.

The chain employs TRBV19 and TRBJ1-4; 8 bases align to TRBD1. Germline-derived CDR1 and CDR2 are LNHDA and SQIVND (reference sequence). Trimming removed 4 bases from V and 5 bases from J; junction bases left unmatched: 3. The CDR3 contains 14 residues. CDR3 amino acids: CASSTRTGNEKLFF. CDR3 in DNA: TGTGCCAGTAGTACGAGGACAGGGAATGAAAAACTGTTTTTT.

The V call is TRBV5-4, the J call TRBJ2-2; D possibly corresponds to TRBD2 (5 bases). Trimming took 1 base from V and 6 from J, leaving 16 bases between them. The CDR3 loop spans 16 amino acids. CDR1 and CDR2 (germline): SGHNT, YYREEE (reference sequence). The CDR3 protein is CASSLPASLGPGELFF. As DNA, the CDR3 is TGTGCCAGCAGCTTGCCGGCTAGCCTAGGGCCCGGGGAGCTGTTTTTT. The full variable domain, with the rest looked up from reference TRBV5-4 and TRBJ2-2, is ETGVTQSPTHLIKTRGQQVTLRCSSQSGHNTVSWYQQALGQGPQFIFQYYREEENGRGNFPPRFSGLQFPNYSSELNVNALELDDSALYLCASSLPASLGPGELFFGEGSRLTVL.

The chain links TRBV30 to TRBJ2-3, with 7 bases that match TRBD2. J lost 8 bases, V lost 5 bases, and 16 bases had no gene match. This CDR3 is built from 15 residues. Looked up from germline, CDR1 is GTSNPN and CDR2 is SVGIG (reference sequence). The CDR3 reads CAWCEGGPYPGTQYF. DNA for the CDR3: TGTGCCTGGTGCGAGGGAGGGCCCTACCCGGGTACGCAGTATTTT.

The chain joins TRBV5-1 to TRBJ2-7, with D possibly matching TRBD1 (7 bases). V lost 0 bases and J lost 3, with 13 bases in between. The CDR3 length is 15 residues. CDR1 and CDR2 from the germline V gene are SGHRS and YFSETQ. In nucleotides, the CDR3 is TGCGCCAGCAGCTTGGCCGGGGGACAGAACTACGAGCAGTACTTC. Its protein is CASSLAGGQNYEQYF. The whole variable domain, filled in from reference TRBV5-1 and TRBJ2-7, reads KAGVTQTPRYLIKTRGQQVTLSCSPISGHRSVSWYQQTPGQGLQFLFEYFSETQRNKGNFPGRFSGRQFSNSRSEMNVSTLELGDSALYLCASSLAGGQNYEQYFGPGTRLTVT.

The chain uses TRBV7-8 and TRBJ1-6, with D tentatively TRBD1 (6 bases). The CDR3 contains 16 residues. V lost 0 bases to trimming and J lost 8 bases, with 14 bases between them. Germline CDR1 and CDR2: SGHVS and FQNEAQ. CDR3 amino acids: CASSLAHGRGDSPLHF. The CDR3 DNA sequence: TGTGCCAGCAGCTTAGCGCATGGCAGGGGTGATTCACCCCTCCACTTT.

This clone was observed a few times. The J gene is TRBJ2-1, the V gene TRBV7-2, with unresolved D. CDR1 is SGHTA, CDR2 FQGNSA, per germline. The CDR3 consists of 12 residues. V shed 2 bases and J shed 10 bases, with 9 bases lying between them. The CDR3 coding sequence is TGTGCCAGCAGCTTACTTCAGGCGGAGCAGTTCTTC. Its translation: CASSLLQAEQFF.

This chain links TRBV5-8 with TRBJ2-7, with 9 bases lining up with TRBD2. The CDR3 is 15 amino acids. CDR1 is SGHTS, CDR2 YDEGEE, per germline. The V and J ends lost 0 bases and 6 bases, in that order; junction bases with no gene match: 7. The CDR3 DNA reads TGTGCCAGCAGCTTGGAGGGACTAGCCGACGGCGAGCAGTACTTC. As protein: CASSLEGLADGEQYF.

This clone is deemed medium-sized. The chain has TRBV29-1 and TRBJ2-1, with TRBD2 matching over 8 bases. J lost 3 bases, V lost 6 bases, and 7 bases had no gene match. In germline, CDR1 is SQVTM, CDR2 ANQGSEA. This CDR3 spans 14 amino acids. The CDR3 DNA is TGCAGCGTGGCCGGGACTAGTCTCTACAATGAGCAGTTCTTC. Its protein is CSVAGTSLYNEQFF.

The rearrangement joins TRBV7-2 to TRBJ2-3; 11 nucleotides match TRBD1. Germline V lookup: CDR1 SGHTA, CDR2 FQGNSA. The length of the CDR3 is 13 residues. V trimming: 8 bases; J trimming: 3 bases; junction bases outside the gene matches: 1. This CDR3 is CASGTGGTDTQYF. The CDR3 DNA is TGTGCCAGCGGGACAGGGGGGACAGATACGCAGTATTTT. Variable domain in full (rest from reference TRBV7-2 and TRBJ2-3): GAGVSQSPSNKVTEKGKDVELRCDPISGHTALYWYRQSLGQGLEFLIYFQGNSAPDKSGLPSDRFSAERTGGSVSTLTIQRTQQEDSAVYLCASGTGGTDTQYFGPGTRLTVL.

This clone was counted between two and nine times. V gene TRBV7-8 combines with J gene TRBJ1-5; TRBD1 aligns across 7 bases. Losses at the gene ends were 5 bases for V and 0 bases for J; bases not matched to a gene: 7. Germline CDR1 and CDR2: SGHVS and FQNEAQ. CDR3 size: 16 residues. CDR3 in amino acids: CASSQRTGISNQPQHF. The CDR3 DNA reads TGTGCCAGCAGCCAGAGGACAGGAATTAGCAATCAGCCCCAGCATTTT.

CDR3 region: CASSQGASNTGELFF. The CDR3 DNA reads as TGCGCCAGCAGTCAGGGGGCTTCGAACACCGGGGAGCTGTTTTTT. The rearrangement joins TRBV23-1 to TRBJ2-2; D might be TRBD1 (6 bases). TRBV23-1 belongs to the ORF category, with a function that is uncertain. This CDR3 is 15 amino acids long. V lost 3 bases and J 0 bases, leaving 8 bases between the germline ends.

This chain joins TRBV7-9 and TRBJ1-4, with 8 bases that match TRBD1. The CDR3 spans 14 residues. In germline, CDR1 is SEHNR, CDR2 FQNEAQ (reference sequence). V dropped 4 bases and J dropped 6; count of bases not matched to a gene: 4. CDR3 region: CASSSGTGDEKLFF. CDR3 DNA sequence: TGTGCCAGCAGCTCCGGGACAGGAGATGAAAAACTGTTTTTT.